The 3 T cell receptor beta chains in this list originate from one sample, sequenced in a study of T-cell reconstitution after alpha-beta-depleted transplantation in children. As it was prepared, the TCRbeta library received unique molecular identifiers. TCRdb redid the calling of the PCR reads with MiXCR, one entry per CDR3 protein. Here the sample spans 250,000 to 350,000 distinct CDR3 sequences, approximately 9.8% being singletons. Sequenced material: PBMCs from the stem cell graft donor, taken from the stem cell graft. The source is a human donor who donated a stem cell graft to a child with SCID.

The chain employs TRBV10-2 and TRBJ2-3; a weak D match, TRBD2 (6 bases). With 0 bases removed from V and 0 bases from J, the gap between germline ends came to 13 bases. The germline gives CDR1 WSHSY, CDR2 SAAADI. CDR3 length: 17 residues. The chain's CDR3 is CASSESTQRASTDTQYF. In DNA form, the CDR3 reads TGCGCCAGCAGTGAGTCGACTCAGCGGGCTAGCACAGATACGCAGTATTTT.

The V and J genes are TRBV18 and TRBJ1-1; D may be TRBD1 (6 bases). Germline V gives CDR1 KGHSH, CDR2 LQKENI. V dropped 0 bases and J dropped 8 bases, with 10 bases sitting between them. The CDR3 consists of 13 residues. CDR3 sequence (DNA): TGTGCCAGCTCACCACCGCAGGGGCTCGAAGCTTTCTTT. Translation: CASSPPQGLEAFF.

This chain links TRBV14 with TRBJ2-4; no clear D. With 1 base removed from V and 7 bases from J, the gap between germline ends came to 8 bases. In germline, CDR1 is SGHDN, CDR2 FVKESK. This CDR3 is 13 amino acids long. CDR3 region: CASSQGVFNIQYF. CDR3 in DNA: TGTGCCAGCAGCCAAGGGGTTTTCAACATTCAGTACTTC.